This T cell receptor beta chain was identified during a study of Tregs in tolerant kidney transplant recipients. Overall study context: Sorting after B cell culture yielded CD25+CD127- and 4-1BB+CD40L- CD4+ cells. A 3-day belatacept mixed lymphocyte reaction, sometimes plus 5-day graft donor restimulation, preceded CD4+CD25+CD127- sorting. Recipient cells were told from donor cells by antibody staining. General study findings and limits: This study did not directly address biological reproducibility.

Some clones are missing from TCRdb's copy, which holds only in-frame ones; the method was immunoSEQ multiplex PCR. Of a few thousand clones in the sample, 90% were seen once. This clone appeared a few times. The antigen is not known. With 4 bases removed from V and 2 bases from J, the gap between germline ends came to 9 bases. CDR3 size: 14 residues. The germline V gene has CDR1 SNHLY and CDR2 FYNNEI. This clonotype was sampled from a human patient who received a combined kidney and bone marrow transplant. V and J are TRBV2 and TRBJ1-3, with D possibly being TRBD1 (5 bases). The input for sequencing was Tregs from blood cultured with allogeneic cells, taken before the transplant. CDR3 in DNA: TGTGCCAGCAGTGGGGGACTCCCTGGAAACACCATATATTTT. Translated: CASSGGLPGNTIYF.